This T cell receptor beta chain is drawn from a study of blood T cell repertoires in COVID-19. In the study overall: Researchers got acute and convalescent COVID-19 samples from the United States, Italy and Spain. PBMCs, B-cell-depleted T cells, or T cells provided the cDNA or gDNA that made up the material.

Authors' analysis steps: The assay estimated nucleated cells by amplifying reference gene primers. The protocol was immunoSEQ multiplex PCR, while the TCRdb copy is restricted to in-frame clones and leaves out a portion. D and trimming come from the DNA, and the V and J calls and clone size come from that table. The sample holds about 16,000 clones; less than 90% are singletons and the top ten take approximately 31%. Followed over time, Seattle patients had been enrolled while infection was active. V lost 3 bases to trimming and J lost 7 bases; unmatched junction nucleotides: 8. Germline V gene lookup returns CDR1 SGDLS and CDR2 YYNGEE. This CDR3 contains 15 residues.

The sequence derives from a woman older than 75 with COVID-19, enrolled during active disease. The V gene is TRBV9, the J gene TRBJ1-4, with 8 bases aligning to TRBD1. The sample consisted of peripheral blood. CDR3 coding DNA: TGTGCCAGCAGCGCCCGGACAGGGAACAGTGAAAAACTGTTTTTT. Amino acid sequence: CASSARTGNSEKLFF.